This TCR beta chain stems from a study of T cell repertoires in cytomegalovirus infection. Study-level information: Used in the study were CMV epitopes, some recently identified and HLA-C-restricted, others well-studied and HLA-B-restricted. In public TCR beta signatures, there were indications of both CMV infection and matching HLA type. Study-level points and caveats: Cumulative public TCR beta family frequency identified carriers of CMV plus the relevant HLA. HLA-C-restricted CMV clonotypes gave the most frequent clonotype in two of eight donors.

The CDR3 has 16 residues. The V end was cut by 1 base, the J end by 0 bases, with 10 bases between. CDR1 LGHNT and CDR2 FRNRAP come from the germline V gene. TCRdb recomputed calls from the reads with MiXCR, one row per CDR3 protein. Of 550,000 to 700,000 distinct CDR3 sequences in the sample, about 40% are singletons; the top ten hold 48%. Of note for this clonotype: What it binds is not known.

The specimen was cultured PBMCs, collected from culture after CMV antigen stimulation. The J gene is TRBJ1-5, the V gene TRBV12-5; a possible D gene is TRBD1 (5 bases). This sequence originates from a human donor in good health (CMV status not recorded). Some clones in this sample may be carry-over from other donors' samples. CDR3 coding DNA: TGTGCTAGTGGTTTGGGCGGGGACGTTAGCAATCAGCCCCAGCATTTT. Its protein product is CASGLGGDVSNQPQHF.